This T cell receptor (beta chain) was captured by sequencing in a study of T cells after yellow fever vaccination. On the study more broadly: SMART-Seq v4 Ultra Low Input handled preparation of low-cell-number fractions. General observations from the study: Few clonotypes appeared in both CD4 and CD8 compartments. It was the secondary response that reached its peak faster, day 5 versus 15, but it was weaker.

This clonotype was recorded a few times. The antigen is not known. Germline loops: CDR1 SQVTM, CDR2 ANQGSEA. CDR3 length: 12 amino acids. V dropped 7 bases and J dropped 2; count of bases not matched to a gene: 2. TCRdb re-derived calls from the 5' RACE reads in MiXCR, one entry per CDR3 protein. The data hold approximately 550,000 distinct CDR3 sequences, with about a fifth observed a single time. Here the sequenced sample was PBMCs, taken 15 days after the yellow fever booster vaccination. This clonotype was obtained from a man in his thirties or forties who received the YFV17D yellow fever vaccine. The gene calls are TRBV29-1 and TRBJ2-5; 9 bases agree with TRBD1. DNA of the CDR3: TGCAGCGGCGACAGGGGGCAAGAGACCCAGTACTTC. Protein product: CSGDRGQETQYF.